One and the same sample provided the 9 T cell receptor beta chains below, sequenced in a study of T-cell reconstitution after alpha-beta-depleted transplantation in children. Unique molecular identifiers were used to barcode this TCRbeta library. One entry per CDR3 protein, called by TCRdb with MiXCR from the PCR reads. Of about 480,000 distinct CDR3 sequences in the sample, around 13% were seen once. Specimen: PBMCs from the stem cell graft donor, collected from the stem cell graft. The source of these receptors is a human donor who donated a stem cell graft to a child with combined immunodeficiency.

In this sample, this clonotype turned up a few times. This sequence joins TRBV5-1 and TRBJ2-3; D may be TRBD2 (5 bases). CDR1 is SGHRS, CDR2 YFSETQ, per germline. The CDR3 spans 15 residues. V was shortened by 1 base and J by 1 base, with 10 bases between the two germline ends. The CDR3 region has the DNA TGCGCCAGCAGCTTGCTGGGGAGACGCACAGATACGCAGTATTTT. It yields the protein CASSLLGRRTDTQYF.

The chain recombines TRBV20-1 with TRBJ2-1, with TRBD1 identical over 7 bases. CDR1 and CDR2 from the germline V gene are DFQATT and SNEGSKA (reference sequence). V shed 3 bases, J shed 12 bases, and the junction held 11 bases outside the gene matches. The CDR3 contains 13 residues. The CDR3 nucleotides are TGCAGTGCTAGCCCCTCAGGGGGTTGGGGGCAGTTCTTC. Encoded protein: CSASPSGGWGQFF.

The genes are TRBV9 and TRBJ1-1; D is perhaps TRBD1 (6 bases). CDR3 size: 15 residues. Trimming left V 1 base short and J 0 bases short, with 10 bases between. Germline CDR1 SGDLS, CDR2 YYNGEE. CDR3: CASSVRGVLNTEAFF. CDR3 nucleotides: TGTGCCAGCAGCGTAAGGGGGGTATTGAACACTGAAGCTTTCTTT.

This clonotype was found a few times. The genes are TRBV6-2 or TRBV6-3 and TRBJ1-2, with TRBD1 matching over 7 bases. Germline-derived CDR1 and CDR2 are MNHEY and SVGEGT. CDR3 size: 14 residues. The V segment lost 4 bases and the J segment 4 bases; nucleotides outside the gene matches: 6. As DNA, the CDR3 is TGTGCCAGCAGTTCGAGGGGGCTTGGCTATGGCTACACCTTC. Residues: CASSSRGLGYGYTF.

This clonotype came up many times. The rearrangement uses TRBV4-2 and TRBJ2-7, with D unclear. Between the trimmed V and J ends, which lost 4 bases and 6 bases, there was a span of 13 bases. There are 13 residues in the CDR3. The germline V gene has CDR1 LGHNA and CDR2 YNFKEQ. The CDR3: CASSPRWGSEQYF. The CDR3 coding sequence is TGTGCCAGCAGCCCCAGATGGGGATCCGAGCAGTACTTC.

This clonotype was observed at least ten times. The chain's CDR3 is CASSPLSSTDTQYF. Written as DNA, the CDR3 is TGTGCCAGCAGCCCGCTGAGTAGCACAGATACGCAGTATTTT. The rearrangement links TRBV12-3 or TRBV12-4 to TRBJ2-3; D uncertain. V was pared by 6 bases and J by 0 bases, with 10 bases between. The CDR3 sequence is 14 residues long.

The chain is built from TRBV24-1 and TRBJ2-4; 14 bases match TRBD2. The CDR3 spans 16 residues. CDR1 and CDR2 from the germline V gene are KGHDR and SFDVKD. Trimming cost V 7 bases and J 6 bases; bases outside gene matches: 7. Here the CDR3 DNA reads TGTGCCACCAGAGGGACTAGCGGGGGCTCGGGAAACATTCAGTACTTC. Its translation: CATRGTSGGSGNIQYF.

The J gene is TRBJ1-2, the V gene TRBV3-1, with a weak D call TRBD1 (5 bases). CDR1 and CDR2 (germline): LGHDT, YNNKEL (reference sequence). The CDR3 runs to 15 residues. V lost 0 bases and J lost 8, with 16 bases in between. The CDR3, as DNA: TGTGCCAGCAGCCAAGATCAGGGACGGGTTATGGGCTACACCTTC. This translates into CASSQDQGRVMGYTF.

This clonotype was counted many times. The chain couples TRBV12-3 or TRBV12-4 to TRBJ1-6, with 7 nucleotides matching TRBD1. Trimming at V came to 5 bases and at J to 6 bases, leaving 4 bases not matched to a gene. CDR3 size: 14 residues. This CDR3 reads CASSRPGGNSPLHF. Written as DNA, the CDR3 is TGTGCCAGCAGTCGGCCAGGGGGTAATTCACCCCTCCACTTT.